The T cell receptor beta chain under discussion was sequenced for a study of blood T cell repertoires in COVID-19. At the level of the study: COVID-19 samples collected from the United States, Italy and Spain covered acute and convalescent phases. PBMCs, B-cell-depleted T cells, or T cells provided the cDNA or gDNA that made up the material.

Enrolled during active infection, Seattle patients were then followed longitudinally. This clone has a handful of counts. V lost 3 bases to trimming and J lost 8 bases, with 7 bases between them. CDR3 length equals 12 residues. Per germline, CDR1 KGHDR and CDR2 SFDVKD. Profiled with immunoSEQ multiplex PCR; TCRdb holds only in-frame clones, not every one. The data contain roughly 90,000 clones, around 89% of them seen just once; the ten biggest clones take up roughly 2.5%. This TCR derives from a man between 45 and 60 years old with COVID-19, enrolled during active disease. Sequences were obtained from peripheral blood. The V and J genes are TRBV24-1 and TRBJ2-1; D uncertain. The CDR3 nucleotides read TGTGCCACCAGTGATCTACTCTATGAGCAGTTCTTC. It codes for CATSDLLYEQFF.